This T cell receptor (beta chain) appears in the sequencing data of a study of blood T cell repertoires in COVID-19. Study as a whole: COVID-19 samples, acute and convalescent, were from the United States, Italy and Spain. Sources were T cells, B-cell-depleted T cells, or PBMCs; the material itself was cDNA or gDNA.

Authors' processing steps: Estimated nucleated cell counts came from reference gene primer amplification. Profiled with immunoSEQ multiplex PCR; TCRdb holds only in-frame clones, not every one. The DNA gave D and trimming, while V, J and clone size come from that table. The sample consists of about 260,000 clones, around 90% of them appearing once. Sequenced: peripheral blood. This TCR came from a man in his 60s who had recovered from COVID-19.

The DNA for the CDR3 is TGTGCCAGCACCATGTACACAGGGGGACTTGAAAACATTCAGTACTTC. Amino acid sequence: CASTMYTGGLENIQYF. The chain recombines TRBV5-8 with TRBJ2-4; 8 bases agree with TRBD1. CDR3 length equals 16 residues. The V gene's germline CDR1 is SGHTS and CDR2 YDEGEE. J lost 5 bases, V lost 6 bases, and 13 bases had no gene match.